These T cell receptor beta chains were read from a single sample in a study of T cell repertoires in cytomegalovirus infection. TCRdb recomputed calls from the reads with MiXCR, one row per CDR3 protein. The sample yields about 680,000 distinct CDR3 sequences, approximately 25% seen once. Sequencing was carried out using CD8+ T cells from PBMCs. The receptors stem from a human donor in good health (CMV status not recorded). Some clones in this sample may be carry-over from other donors' samples. CDR3s include the opening cysteine and the closing phenylalanine or tryptophan. A D gene is named only where the DNA matches it firmly. Only some rows state a clone size, as once, few, many or a class for expanded clones.

v_call	cdr3_length	j_call	d_call	clone_size	cdr3_aa	cdr3_nt
TRBV25-1	14	TRBJ1-1	.	.	CASSESRRNTEAFF	TGTGCCAGCAGTGAGTCCAGGAGGAACACTGAAGCTTTCTTT
TRBV12-3/TRBV12-4	15	TRBJ1-1	.	few	CASSLTYNLKTEAFF	TGTGCCAGCAGTCTGACCTACAACCTGAAAACTGAAGCTTTCTTT
TRBV7-6	16	TRBJ1-2	.	many	CASSPGTAVPSYGYTF	TGTGCCAGCAGCCCCGGGACGGCGGTTCCGAGCTATGGCTACACCTTC
TRBV10-3	15	TRBJ2-7	TRBD1	.	CAISDPGTGVYEQYF	TGTGCCATCAGTGATCCCGGGACAGGGGTGTACGAGCAGTACTTC
TRBV7-2	15	TRBJ2-1	TRBD2	many	CASSFTSGGSNEQFF	TGTGCCAGCAGCTTTACTAGCGGGGGTAGCAATGAGCAGTTCTTC
TRBV20-1	14	TRBJ2-3	.	few	CSARPRLNTDTQYF	TGCAGTGCTAGACCACGACTCAATACAGATACGCAGTATTTT
TRBV12-3/TRBV12-4	13	TRBJ2-2	.	.	CASSLYRAGELFF	TGTGCCAGCAGTTTATATAGGGCCGGGGAGCTGTTTTTT
TRBV29-1	19	TRBJ2-1	TRBD2	.	CSVEGTKAGRKSSYNEQFF	TGCAGCGTTGAAGGCACTAAAGCGGGGAGGAAGAGCTCCTACAATGAGCAGTTCTTC
TRBV10-3	15	TRBJ2-7	TRBD1	few	CAISDKGQGNYEQYF	TGTGCCATCAGTGATAAAGGACAGGGGAACTACGAGCAGTACTTC
TRBV6-2/TRBV6-3	14	TRBJ1-1	.	few	CASSVRDVRREAFF	TGTGCCAGCAGTGTCCGGGACGTCCGCAGGGAAGCTTTCTTT
TRBV5-1	16	TRBJ2-7	.	.	CASSLAFIDSPYEQYF	TGCGCCAGCAGCTTGGCCTTTATTGACAGCCCCTACGAGCAGTACTTC
TRBV29-1	12	TRBJ2-4	.	.	CSVVGSGNIQYF	TGCAGCGTTGTCGGGTCAGGAAACATTCAGTACTTC
TRBV10-3	15	TRBJ1-1	.	few	CAISDRTPGGTEAFF	TGTGCCATCAGTGACAGGACGCCCGGGGGCACTGAAGCTTTCTTT
TRBV27	14	TRBJ1-2	.	many	CASSFIGNDYGYTF	TGTGCCAGCAGTTTTATAGGGAACGACTATGGCTACACCTTC
TRBV27	14	TRBJ1-5	TRBD1	.	CASSPGQSNQPQQF	TGTGCCAGCAGTCCGGGACAGAGCAATCAGCCCCAGCAATTT
TRBV7-2	15	TRBJ1-2	.	many	CASSLVDRINYGYTF	TGTGCCAGCAGCTTAGTGGACAGAATTAACTATGGCTACACCTTC
TRBV4-3	18	TRBJ2-2	.	.	CASSQVVVLRAGTGELFF	TGCGCCAGCAGCCAAGTGGTCGTATTGCGGGCTGGCACCGGGGAGCTGTTTTTT
TRBV7-9	12	TRBJ2-7	.	few	CASSNNPYEQYF	TGTGCCAGCAGTAATAATCCGTACGAGCAGTACTTC
TRBV7-2	16	TRBJ2-2	TRBD1	many	CASSLPRQGLVGELFF	TGTGCCAGCAGCTTGCCTCGACAGGGGTTGGTCGGGGAGCTGTTTTTT
TRBV7-9	14	TRBJ1-5	.	many	CASSLGQINQPQHF	TGTGCCAGCAGCTTAGGACAGATTAATCAGCCCCAGCATTTT
TRBV7-2	12	TRBJ1-2	.	many	CASSSSVYGYTF	TGTGCCAGCAGCTCATCAGTCTATGGCTACACCTTC
TRBV6-2/TRBV6-3	13	TRBJ2-7	.	.	CASRPGHSYEQYF	TGTGCCAGTCGACCGGGACACAGCTACGAGCAGTACTTC
TRBV7-8	17	TRBJ2-5	.	few	CASSLARAGYLGETQYF	TGTGCCAGCAGCTTAGCAAGAGCGGGCTACCTGGGGGAGACCCAGTACTTC
TRBV5-6	12	TRBJ2-7	.	few	CASRGGMGEQYF	TGTGCCAGCAGGGGAGGAATGGGCGAGCAGTACTTC
TRBV14	13	TRBJ2-5	TRBD1	few	CASSPDRGKTQYF	TGTGCCAGCAGCCCGGACAGGGGGAAGACCCAGTACTTC
TRBV10-2	14	TRBJ2-5	.	few	CASTSWGEQETQYF	TGCGCCAGCACTTCTTGGGGGGAGCAAGAGACCCAGTACTTC
TRBV25-1	17	TRBJ2-7	TRBD1	few	CASSEFFGQGGGPEQYF	TGTGCCAGCAGTGAATTCTTCGGACAGGGAGGAGGACCCGAGCAGTACTTC
TRBV3-1	13	TRBJ2-1	TRBD2	.	CVSSQAGVGEQFF	TGTGTCAGCAGCCAAGCGGGGGTCGGTGAGCAGTTCTTC
TRBV20-1	16	TRBJ2-5	.	.	CSARPTGGQYQETQYF	TGCAGTGCTAGACCCACGGGGGGACAGTATCAAGAGACCCAGTACTTC